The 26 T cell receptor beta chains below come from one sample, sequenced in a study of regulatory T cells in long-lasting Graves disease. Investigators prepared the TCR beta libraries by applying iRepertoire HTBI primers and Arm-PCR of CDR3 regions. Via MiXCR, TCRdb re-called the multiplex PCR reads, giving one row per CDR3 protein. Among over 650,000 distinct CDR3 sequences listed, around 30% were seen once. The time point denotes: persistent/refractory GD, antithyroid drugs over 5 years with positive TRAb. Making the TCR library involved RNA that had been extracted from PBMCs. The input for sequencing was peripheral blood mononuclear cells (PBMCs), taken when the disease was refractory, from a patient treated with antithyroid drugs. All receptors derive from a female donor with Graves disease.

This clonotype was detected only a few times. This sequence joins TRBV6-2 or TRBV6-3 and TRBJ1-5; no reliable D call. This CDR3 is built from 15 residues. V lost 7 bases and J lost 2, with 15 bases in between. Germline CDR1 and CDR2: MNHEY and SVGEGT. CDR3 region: CASTSKAGGNQPQHF. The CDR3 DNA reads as TGTGCCAGCACCTCCAAGGCGGGCGGCAATCAGCCCCAGCATTTT.

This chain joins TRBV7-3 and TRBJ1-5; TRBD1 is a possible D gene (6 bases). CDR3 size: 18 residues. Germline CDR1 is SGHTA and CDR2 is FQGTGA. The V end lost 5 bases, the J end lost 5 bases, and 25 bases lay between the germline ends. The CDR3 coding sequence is TGTGCCAGCAGCCAAGAGGGAACACAGGGCGGTCTGGATCAGCCCCAGCATTTT. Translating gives CASSQEGTQGGLDQPQHF.

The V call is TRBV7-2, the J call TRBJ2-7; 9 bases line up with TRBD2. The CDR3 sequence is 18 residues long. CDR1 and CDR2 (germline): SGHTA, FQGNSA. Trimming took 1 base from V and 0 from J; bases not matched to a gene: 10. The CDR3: CASSLGHLGLAHSYEQYF. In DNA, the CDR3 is TGTGCCAGCAGCTTAGGGCACCTTGGACTAGCGCACTCCTACGAGCAGTACTTC.

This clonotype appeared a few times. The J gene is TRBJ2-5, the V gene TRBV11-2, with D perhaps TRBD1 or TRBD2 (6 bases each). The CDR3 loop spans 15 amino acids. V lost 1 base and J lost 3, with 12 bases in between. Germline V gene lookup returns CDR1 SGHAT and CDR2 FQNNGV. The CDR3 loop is CASSLGGAAEETQYF. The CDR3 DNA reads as TGTGCCAGCAGCTTAGGGGGGGCAGCGGAAGAGACCCAGTACTTC.

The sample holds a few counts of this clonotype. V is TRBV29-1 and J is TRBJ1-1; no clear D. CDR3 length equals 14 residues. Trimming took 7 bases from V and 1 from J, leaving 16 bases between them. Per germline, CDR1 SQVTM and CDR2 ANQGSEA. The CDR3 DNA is TGCAGCGCACGAAGGTGGCAGCGGAACACTGAAGCTTTCTTT. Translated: CSARRWQRNTEAFF.

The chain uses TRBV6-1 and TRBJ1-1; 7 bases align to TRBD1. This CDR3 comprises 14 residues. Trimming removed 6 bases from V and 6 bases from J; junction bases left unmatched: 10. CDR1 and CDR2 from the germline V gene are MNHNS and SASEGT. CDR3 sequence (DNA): TGTGCCAGCAGAGACAGGGCCTACTACGCTGAAGCTTTCTTT. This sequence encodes CASRDRAYYAEAFF.

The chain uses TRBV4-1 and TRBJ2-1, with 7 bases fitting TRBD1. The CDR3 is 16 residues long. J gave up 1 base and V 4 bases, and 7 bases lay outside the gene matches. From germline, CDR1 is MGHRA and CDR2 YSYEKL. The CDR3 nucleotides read TGCGCCAGCAGCCTGTGGACAGGCGATTCCTACAATGAGCAGTTCTTC. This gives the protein CASSLWTGDSYNEQFF.

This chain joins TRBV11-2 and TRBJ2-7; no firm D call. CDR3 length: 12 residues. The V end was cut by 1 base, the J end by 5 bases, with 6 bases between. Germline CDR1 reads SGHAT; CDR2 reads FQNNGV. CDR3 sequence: CASSLVENEQYF. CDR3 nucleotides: TGTGCCAGCAGCTTAGTAGAGAACGAGCAGTACTTC.

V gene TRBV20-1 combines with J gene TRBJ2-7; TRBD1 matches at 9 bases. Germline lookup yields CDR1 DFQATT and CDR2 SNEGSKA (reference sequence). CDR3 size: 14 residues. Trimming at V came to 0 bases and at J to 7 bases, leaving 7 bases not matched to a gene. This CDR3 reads CSARDLQGAKEQYF. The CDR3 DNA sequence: TGCAGTGCTAGAGATCTACAGGGGGCGAAAGAGCAGTACTTC.

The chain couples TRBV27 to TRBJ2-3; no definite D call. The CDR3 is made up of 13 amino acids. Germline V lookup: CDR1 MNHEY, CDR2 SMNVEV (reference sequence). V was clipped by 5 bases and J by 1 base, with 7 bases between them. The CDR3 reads CASSPFCTDTQYF. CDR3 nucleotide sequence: TGTGCCAGCAGTCCTTTCTGCACAGATACGCAGTATTTT.

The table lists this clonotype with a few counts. The CDR3 here is CATRQGIYGYTF. The CDR3 bases are TGTGCCACACGACAGGGCATCTATGGCTACACCTTC. The chain has TRBV28 and TRBJ1-2, with 7 nucleotides matching TRBD1. CDR1 is MDHEN, CDR2 SYDVKM, per germline. CDR3 size: 12 residues. V gave up 10 bases and J gave up 4 bases; unmatched junction bases: 6.

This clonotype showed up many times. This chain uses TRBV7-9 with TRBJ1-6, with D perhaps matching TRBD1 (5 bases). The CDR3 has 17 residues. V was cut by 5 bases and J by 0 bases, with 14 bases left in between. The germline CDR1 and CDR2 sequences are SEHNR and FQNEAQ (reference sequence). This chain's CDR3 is CASSARTLSSYNSPLHF. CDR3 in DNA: TGTGCCAGCAGCGCGCGGACACTGAGCTCCTATAATTCACCCCTCCACTTT.

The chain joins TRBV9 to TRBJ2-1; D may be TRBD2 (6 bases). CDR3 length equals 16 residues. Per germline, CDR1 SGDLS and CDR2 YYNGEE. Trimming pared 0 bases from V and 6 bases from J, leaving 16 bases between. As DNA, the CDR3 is TGTGCCAGCAGCGTAGCCGGAGCGGGCGGTCGCAATGAGCAGTTCTTC. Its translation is CASSVAGAGGRNEQFF.

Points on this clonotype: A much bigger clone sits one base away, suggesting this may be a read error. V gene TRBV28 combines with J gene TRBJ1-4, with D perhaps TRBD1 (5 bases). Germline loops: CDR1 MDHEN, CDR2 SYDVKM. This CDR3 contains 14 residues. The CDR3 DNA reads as TGTGCCAGCAGTTTATCTGGGGGGAATGAAAAACTGCTTTTT. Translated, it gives CASSLSGGNEKLLF.

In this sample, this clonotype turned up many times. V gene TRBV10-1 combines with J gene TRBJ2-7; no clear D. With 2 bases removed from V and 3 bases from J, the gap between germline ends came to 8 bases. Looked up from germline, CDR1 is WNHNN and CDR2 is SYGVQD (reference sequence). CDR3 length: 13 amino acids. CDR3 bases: TGCGCCAGCAGTGAGGTCGGGTTCTACGAGCAGTACTTC. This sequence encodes CASSEVGFYEQYF.

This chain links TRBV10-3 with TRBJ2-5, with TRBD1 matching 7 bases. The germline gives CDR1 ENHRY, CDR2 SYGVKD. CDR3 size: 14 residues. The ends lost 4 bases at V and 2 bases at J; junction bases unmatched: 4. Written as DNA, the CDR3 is TGTGCCATCAGTGGGGGACAGACGCAAGAGACCCAGTACTTC. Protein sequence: CAISGGQTQETQYF.

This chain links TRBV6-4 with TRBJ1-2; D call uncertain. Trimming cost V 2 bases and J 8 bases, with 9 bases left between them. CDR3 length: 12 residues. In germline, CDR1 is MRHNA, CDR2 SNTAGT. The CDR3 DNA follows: TGTGCCAGCAGTGACCCTGGAGAGGGCTACACCTTC. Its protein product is CASSDPGEGYTF.

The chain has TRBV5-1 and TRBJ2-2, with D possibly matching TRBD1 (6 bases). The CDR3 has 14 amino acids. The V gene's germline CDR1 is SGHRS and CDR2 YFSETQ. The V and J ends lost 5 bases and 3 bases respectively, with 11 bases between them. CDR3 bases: TGCGCCAGCAGGACAGGAACATACACCGGGGAGCTGTTTTTT. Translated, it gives CASRTGTYTGELFF.

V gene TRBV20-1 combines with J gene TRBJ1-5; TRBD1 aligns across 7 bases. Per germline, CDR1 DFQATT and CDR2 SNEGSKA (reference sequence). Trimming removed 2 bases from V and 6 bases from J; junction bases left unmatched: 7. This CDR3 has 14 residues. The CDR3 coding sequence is TGCAGTGCTAGAATGACAGGGAACAGTCAGCCCCAGCATTTT. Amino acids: CSARMTGNSQPQHF.

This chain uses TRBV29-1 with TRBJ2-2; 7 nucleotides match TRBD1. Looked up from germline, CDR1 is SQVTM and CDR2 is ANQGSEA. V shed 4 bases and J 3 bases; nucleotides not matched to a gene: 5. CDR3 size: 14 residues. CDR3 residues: CSVARTGDTGELFF. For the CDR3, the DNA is TGCAGCGTTGCGAGAACAGGGGACACCGGGGAGCTGTTTTTT.

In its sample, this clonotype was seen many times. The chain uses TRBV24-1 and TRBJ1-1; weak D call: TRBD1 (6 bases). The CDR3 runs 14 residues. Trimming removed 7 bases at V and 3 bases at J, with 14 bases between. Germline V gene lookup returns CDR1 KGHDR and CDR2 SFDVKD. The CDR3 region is CATRNTGKDTEAFF. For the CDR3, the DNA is TGTGCCACCAGAAACACAGGGAAGGACACTGAAGCTTTCTTT.

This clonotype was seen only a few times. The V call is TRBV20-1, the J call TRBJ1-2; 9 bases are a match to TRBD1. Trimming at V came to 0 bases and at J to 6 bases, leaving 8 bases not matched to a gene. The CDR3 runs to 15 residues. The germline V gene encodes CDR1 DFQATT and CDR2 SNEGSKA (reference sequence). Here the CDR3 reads CSARDLQGAVDGYTF. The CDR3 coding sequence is TGCAGTGCTAGAGATTTACAGGGGGCAGTGGATGGCTACACCTTC.

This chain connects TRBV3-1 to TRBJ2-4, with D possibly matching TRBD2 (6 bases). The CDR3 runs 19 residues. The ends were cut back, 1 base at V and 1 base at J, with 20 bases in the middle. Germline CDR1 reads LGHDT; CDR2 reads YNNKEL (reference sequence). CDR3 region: CASSQVGRPSNEAKNIQYF. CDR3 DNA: TGTGCCAGCAGCCAAGTTGGGAGGCCCTCCAACGAGGCCAAAAACATTCAGTACTTC.

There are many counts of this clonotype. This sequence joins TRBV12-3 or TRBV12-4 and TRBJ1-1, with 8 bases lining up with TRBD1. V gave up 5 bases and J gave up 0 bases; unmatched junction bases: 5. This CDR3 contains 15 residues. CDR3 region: CASSLQGALNTEAFF. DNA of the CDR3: TGTGCCAGCAGTCTCCAGGGGGCGTTGAACACTGAAGCTTTCTTT.

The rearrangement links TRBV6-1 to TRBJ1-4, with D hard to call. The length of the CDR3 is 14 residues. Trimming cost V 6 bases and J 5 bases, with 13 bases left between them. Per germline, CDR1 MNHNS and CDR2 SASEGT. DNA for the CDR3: TGTGCCAGCAGGCAACCATCCCTCAATGAAAAACTGTTTTTT. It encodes CASRQPSLNEKLFF.

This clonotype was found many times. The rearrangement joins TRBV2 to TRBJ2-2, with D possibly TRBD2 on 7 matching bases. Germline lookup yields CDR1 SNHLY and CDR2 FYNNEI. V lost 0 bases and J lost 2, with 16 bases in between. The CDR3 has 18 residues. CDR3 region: CASSEAWGGTTNTGELFF. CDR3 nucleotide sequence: TGTGCCAGCAGTGAAGCCTGGGGGGGGACAACCAACACCGGGGAGCTGTTTTTT. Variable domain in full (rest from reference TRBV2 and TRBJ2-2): EPEVTQTPSHQVTQMGQEVILRCVPISNHLYFYWYRQILGQKVEFLVSFYNNEISEKSEIFDDQFSVERPDGSNFTLKIRSTKLEDSAMYFCASSEAWGGTTNTGELFFGEGSRLTVL.